Below, 29 T cell receptor beta chains from the same sample are listed, as sequenced in a study of cytomegalovirus exposure and HLA in healthy donors. Primers included in the PCR were 60 Vbeta and 13 Jbeta primers. Clones were read by immunoSEQ multiplex PCR, and TCRdb kept only the in-frame ones, dropping some. Of about 130,000 clones in the sample, 70% to 85% were seen once. Sequenced input: PBMCs. These receptors were taken from a female donor in good health and CMV-seronegative.

This clone was recorded only once. CDR3 DNA sequence: TGTGCCAGCCTGACATCCTACGAGCAGTACTTC. As protein: CASLTSYEQYF. J is TRBJ2-7 and V is TRBV2, with D unclear. The V end lost 8 bases, the J end lost 1 base, and 6 bases lay between the germline ends. This CDR3 is built from 11 residues. The germline gives CDR1 SNHLY, CDR2 FYNNEI.

The rearrangement links TRBV7-8 to TRBJ2-7; 8 positions match TRBD2. After removal of 3 bases from V and 3 bases from J, the junction contained 7 bases not matched to a gene. This CDR3 is 15 amino acids long. CDR1 is SGHVS and CDR2 is FQNEAQ in the germline V gene. The CDR3 region is CASSFGGTRDYEQYF. As DNA, the CDR3 is TGTGCCAGCAGCTTCGGCGGGACTAGAGACTACGAGCAGTACTTC.

The gene calls are TRBV7-8 and TRBJ2-1; tentative D call: TRBD1 (5 bases). Germline V gene sequence: CDR1 SGHVS, CDR2 FQNEAQ. This CDR3 region has 15 residues. The V gene lost 5 bases and the J gene lost 0 bases, with 11 bases spanning the gap. In DNA form, the CDR3 reads TGTGCCAGCAGCGGGCGACAGATCTCCTACAATGAGCAGTTCTTC. Translated: CASSGRQISYNEQFF.

The chain carries TRBV6-5 and TRBJ2-5; 11 nucleotides line up with TRBD1. CDR1 is MNHEY, CDR2 SVGAGI, per germline. The CDR3 covers 15 residues. V shed 6 bases, J shed 5 bases, and the junction held 8 bases outside the gene matches. CDR3: CASRPGQGAVETQYF. The CDR3 bases are TGTGCCAGCAGGCCCGGACAGGGGGCAGTGGAGACCCAGTACTTC.

The CDR3 sequence: CASSPRGGGIQPQHF. The CDR3 nucleotides read TGTGCCAGCAGTCCTCGAGGGGGGGGGATACAGCCCCAGCATTTT. V usage is TRBV6-1 and J usage is TRBJ1-5, with D maybe TRBD1 (6 bases). This CDR3 spans 15 amino acids. Trimming shortened V by 5 bases and J by 7 bases, and 18 bases separated the two germline ends. Germline loops: CDR1 MNHNS, CDR2 SASEGT.

The rearrangement links TRBV6-5 to TRBJ2-6; D not resolved. Germline CDR1 and CDR2: MNHEY and SVGAGI. Trimming took 2 bases from V and 1 from J, leaving 9 bases between them. This CDR3 is 16 amino acids long. The CDR3 nucleotides are TGTGCCAGCAGTTACCTCCGGAGTTCTGGGGCCAACGTCCTGACTTTC. This gives the protein CASSYLRSSGANVLTF.

V usage is TRBV11-2 and J usage is TRBJ1-2; D is possibly TRBD1 (6 bases). Germline V lookup: CDR1 SGHAT, CDR2 FQNNGV. V dropped 3 bases and J dropped 9 bases, with 17 bases sitting between them. CDR3 size: 14 residues. The CDR3 nucleotides are TGTGCCAGCAGCTTTGTTGAACAGGGACGGAGCTACACCTTC. Translating gives CASSFVEQGRSYTF.

The chain links TRBV10-3 to TRBJ2-3; 7 nucleotides match TRBD1. The germline V gene has CDR1 ENHRY and CDR2 SYGVKD. The junction had 9 bases not matched to a gene; V was cut back by 5 bases and J by 4 bases. This CDR3 is built from 15 residues. The CDR3 nucleotides read TGTGCCATCAGTAGGGGACAGATTAGCGCAGATACGCAGTATTTT. Translation: CAISRGQISADTQYF.

The sample holds one count of this clone. This sequence joins TRBV27 and TRBJ1-4, with D possibly matching TRBD1 (6 bases). V was shortened by 2 bases and J by 8 bases, with 15 bases between the two germline ends. CDR1 MNHEY and CDR2 SMNVEV come from the germline V gene (reference sequence). The CDR3 sequence is 15 residues long. The CDR3 sequence: CASSLGAGADEKLFF. As DNA, the CDR3 is TGTGCCAGCAGTTTAGGTGCAGGGGCGGACGAAAAACTGTTTTTT. The whole variable domain, filled in from reference TRBV27 and TRBJ1-4, reads EAQVTQNPRYLITVTGKKLTVTCSQNMNHEYMSWYRQDPGLGLRQIYYSMNVEVTDKGDVPEGYKVSRKEKRNFPLILESPSPNQTSLYFCASSLGAGADEKLFFGSGTQLSVL.

The rearrangement uses TRBV2 and TRBJ2-7; the match to TRBD2 covers 15 bases. Per germline, CDR1 SNHLY and CDR2 FYNNEI. CDR3 length equals 18 residues. Germline trimming cut 2 bases from V and 0 bases from J; bases unmatched to any gene: 5. CDR3 sequence (DNA): TGTGCCAGCAGTGAACTGGGACTAGCGGGGGGAAGCTCCTACGAGCAGTACTTC. Encoded protein: CASSELGLAGGSSYEQYF.

V and J are TRBV28 and TRBJ2-7; TRBD1 matches 8 bases. Germline values: CDR1 MDHEN, CDR2 SYDVKM. Losses at the gene ends were 7 bases for V and 6 bases for J; bases not matched to a gene: 11. The CDR3 has 14 residues. The CDR3 region has the DNA TGTGCCAGCACTTCCAGGGACAGGTGGGGCGAGCAGTACTTC. The encoded protein is CASTSRDRWGEQYF.

This clone was seen a handful of times. This chain uses TRBV9 with TRBJ2-5; TRBD1 might be the D (5 bases). CDR3 size: 13 residues. CDR1 and CDR2 from the germline V gene are SGDLS and YYNGEE. V lost 0 bases to trimming and J lost 5 bases, with 8 bases between them. CDR3 amino acids: CASSVVGAETQYF. CDR3 in DNA: TGTGCCAGCAGCGTAGTAGGGGCGGAGACCCAGTACTTC.

V and J are TRBV6-6 and TRBJ1-5; TRBD1 is a possible D gene (6 bases). In germline, CDR1 is MNHNY, CDR2 SVGAGI (reference sequence). V lost 7 bases, J lost 4 bases, and 14 bases lay in between. The CDR3 is 14 residues long. The CDR3 nucleotides are TGTGCCAGCAACCTTATTACAGGGAATCAGCCCCAGCATTTT. This codes for CASNLITGNQPQHF.

This chain connects TRBV7-2 to TRBJ2-1; D remains unclear. The germline CDR1 and CDR2 sequences are SGHTA and FQGNSA. The CDR3 runs 11 residues. V lost 2 bases and J 15 bases, leaving 11 bases between the germline ends. The DNA for the CDR3 is TGTGCCAGCAGCTTAACCGGGTTATGGTTCTTC. Encoded protein: CASSLTGLWFF.

Comments on this clone: A read error may produce the germline difference seen at one junction end. The rearrangement joins TRBV2 to TRBJ1-2; tentative D call: TRBD1 (5 bases). Germline values: CDR1 SNHLY, CDR2 FYNNEI. The CDR3 has 14 residues. The CDR3 coding sequence is TGTGCCAGCAGTGAAAAGAAGGGGACTTTTCGCTACCCCTTC. Amino acid sequence: CASSEKKGTFRYPF.

V is TRBV19 and J is TRBJ2-5; D might be TRBD1 (5 bases). CDR3 size: 15 residues. Germline CDR1 reads LNHDA; CDR2 reads SQIVND (reference sequence). The V gene lost 3 bases and the J gene lost 2 bases, with 13 bases spanning the gap. CDR3 nucleotides: TGTGCCAGTAGTATTGGGCAGGGCAGGCAAGAGACCCAGTACTTC. Its translation: CASSIGQGRQETQYF.

CDR3 region: CASSGLETGGADTQYF. The CDR3 region has the DNA TGTGCCAGCAGCGGACTAGAGACAGGGGGCGCAGATACGCAGTATTTT. V usage is TRBV5-6 and J usage is TRBJ2-3; the match to TRBD1 covers 10 bases. The CDR3 covers 16 residues. Germline CDR1 reads SGHDT; CDR2 reads YYEEEE. V lost 4 bases to trimming and J lost 4 bases; unmatched junction nucleotides: 9.

The chain combines TRBV7-9 with TRBJ2-1; 9 bases are shared with TRBD2. Germline V lookup: CDR1 SEHNR, CDR2 FQNEAQ (reference sequence). CDR3 length: 13 residues. After removal of 3 bases from V and 8 bases from J, the junction contained 2 bases not matched to a gene. The CDR3 nucleotides read TGTGCCAGCAGCTTGTTAGCGGGAGATGAGCAGTTCTTC. The encoded protein is CASSLLAGDEQFF.

The chain carries TRBV4-3 and TRBJ1-5; D is perhaps TRBD1 (5 bases). This CDR3 spans 13 amino acids. CDR1 is LGHNA and CDR2 is YSLEER in the germline V gene. Trimming took 3 bases from V and 5 from J, leaving 8 bases between them. CDR3 DNA sequence: TGCGCCAGCAGCCACCTCAGGGATCAGCCCCAGCATTTT. This gives the protein CASSHLRDQPQHF.

The chain joins TRBV5-6 to TRBJ2-1; D remains unclear. Trimming removed 2 bases at V and 1 base at J, with 10 bases between. CDR1 SGHDT and CDR2 YYEEEE come from the germline V gene. This CDR3 region has 15 residues. The CDR3 is CASSFPSRSYNEQFF. CDR3 DNA sequence: TGTGCCAGCAGCTTTCCGTCCAGGTCCTACAATGAGCAGTTCTTC. Supplemented by reference TRBV5-6 and TRBJ2-1, the full variable domain reads DAGVTQSPTHLIKTRGQQVTLRCSPKSGHDTVSWYQQALGQGPQFIFQYYEEEERQRGNFPDRFSGHQFPNYSSELNVNALLLGDSALYLCASSFPSRSYNEQFFGPGTRLTVL.

The chain has TRBV19 and TRBJ2-1; tentative D call: TRBD1 (5 bases). The CDR3 extends over 13 amino acids. Germline CDR1 LNHDA, CDR2 SQIVND (reference sequence). The V gene lost 5 bases and the J gene lost 4 bases, with 9 bases spanning the gap. In DNA form, the CDR3 reads TGTGCCAGTAGTGTCGACAGATACAATGAGCAGTTCTTC. This sequence encodes CASSVDRYNEQFF.

The chain couples TRBV10-1 to TRBJ2-1; 10 nucleotides match TRBD2. This CDR3 has 13 amino acids. Unmatched junction bases numbered 2, after V lost 6 bases and J lost 6 bases. Germline V gives CDR1 WNHNN, CDR2 SYGVQD (reference sequence). The DNA for the CDR3 is TGCGCCAGCAGGGCTAGCGGGAGCAATGAGCAGTTCTTC. It specifies CASRASGSNEQFF.

The chain uses TRBV27 and TRBJ1-1; TRBD1 might be the D (5 bases). Germline CDR1 reads MNHEY; CDR2 reads SMNVEV (reference sequence). The CDR3 is 13 residues long. Between the trimmed V and J ends, which lost 4 bases and 5 bases, there was a span of 11 bases. The CDR3 reads CASSYWGGTEAFF. The CDR3 DNA sequence: TGTGCCAGCAGTTATTGGGGGGGTACTGAAGCTTTCTTT.

In its sample, this clone was seen a few times. The chain joins TRBV6-1 to TRBJ1-5; no clear D gene. The germline gives CDR1 MNHNS, CDR2 SASEGT. The CDR3 loop spans 14 amino acids. Trimming took off 2 bases at V and 0 bases at J, with 5 bases between the two ends. The CDR3 nucleotides are TGTGCCAGCAGTGAAACTGATAGCAATCAGCCCCAGCATTTT. Translated: CASSETDSNQPQHF.

The V gene is TRBV5-1, the J gene TRBJ2-7; 16 bases line up with TRBD2. Unmatched junction bases numbered 3, after V lost 3 bases and J lost 6 bases. Germline CDR1 reads SGHRS; CDR2 reads YFSETQ. The CDR3 has 15 residues. CDR3 region: CASSSGLAGGLEQYF. The CDR3 coding sequence is TGCGCCAGCAGCTCGGGACTAGCGGGAGGGCTCGAGCAGTACTTC. The variable domain in full, completed from reference TRBV5-1 and TRBJ2-7, reads KAGVTQTPRYLIKTRGQQVTLSCSPISGHRSVSWYQQTPGQGLQFLFEYFSETQRNKGNFPGRFSGRQFSNSRSEMNVSTLELGDSALYLCASSSGLAGGLEQYFGPGTRLTVT.

As to this clone: The same CDR3 is also encoded by other DNA sequences in this sample. V and J are TRBV9 and TRBJ1-2; 8 nucleotides match TRBD1. Germline trimming cut 0 bases from V and 7 bases from J; bases unmatched to any gene: 5. This CDR3 has 14 residues. The germline V gene encodes CDR1 SGDLS and CDR2 YYNGEE. In DNA form, the CDR3 reads TGTGCCAGCAGCGTAGGACAGGGGATCGGTGGCTACACCTTC. Protein sequence: CASSVGQGIGGYTF.

This clone was picked up a small number of times. The chain employs TRBV15 and TRBJ2-5; tentative D call: TRBD2 (6 bases). V lost 2 bases to trimming and J lost 4 bases, with 17 bases between them. Germline-derived CDR1 and CDR2 are LNHNV and YYDKDF (reference sequence). The CDR3 runs 16 residues. The CDR3 loop is CATSRTPPGALETQYF. CDR3 sequence (DNA): TGTGCCACCAGCAGAACCCCCCCGGGAGCCCTAGAGACCCAGTACTTC.

The chain recombines TRBV28 with TRBJ2-7; D is possibly TRBD2 (7 bases). V dropped 6 bases and J dropped 9 bases, with 21 bases sitting between them. Germline V gives CDR1 MDHEN, CDR2 SYDVKM. CDR3 length equals 14 residues. The CDR3 protein is CASSPGGGSHGQYF. The CDR3 DNA reads as TGTGCCAGCAGCCCCGGGGGCGGGAGCCACGGGCAGTACTTC.

This rearrangement joins TRBV7-9 to TRBJ1-3, with 7 bases fitting TRBD1. The germline V gene has CDR1 SEHNR and CDR2 FQNEAQ (reference sequence). This CDR3 is built from 18 residues. Trimming removed 5 bases from V and 0 bases from J; junction bases left unmatched: 13. CDR3 region: CASSLRQGNSPSGNTIYF. The CDR3 DNA sequence: TGTGCCAGCAGCCTCAGACAGGGCAATTCACCCTCTGGAAACACCATATATTTT.